This is a list of T cell receptor beta chains from one sample in a study of blood T cell repertoires in COVID-19. Sequencing used immunoSEQ multiplex PCR; TCRdb keeps in-frame clones, though not all of them. This table has about 310,000 clones, 89% appearing once. Sequencing was performed on PBMCs or T cells enriched from blood (not recorded which). Receptors were obtained from a woman aged 40 to 50 who had recovered from COVID-19. CDR3s include the opening cysteine and the closing phenylalanine or tryptophan. D genes are given only for firm matches.

>TRBJ2-1|TRBV7-3|NA
TGTGCCAGCAGCTTAATTAGAGAGGATGAGCAGTTCTTC
CASSLIREDEQFF
>TRBJ1-5|TRBV28|NA
TGTGCCAGCAGTCCCCAAGGGGCCACAAATCAGCCCCAGCATTTT
CASSPQGATNQPQHF
>TRBJ2-7|TRBV2|TRBD1
TGTGCCAGCCTAGGACAGGTTCGTCATAGCCGACCGAACGAGCAGTACTTC
CASLGQVRHSRPNEQYF
>TRBJ2-7|TRBV30|NA
TGTGCCTCGGGGTCAACCCGCGGGGAGCAGTACTTC
CASGSTRGEQYF
>TRBJ2-3|TRBV7-2|NA
TGTGCCAGCGGAGGGACTAGCACAGATACGCAGTATTTT
CASGGTSTDTQYF
>TRBJ1-5|TRBV24-1|NA
TGTGCCACCAGTGGAGAAGCGGACAATCAGCCCCAGCATTTT
CATSGEADNQPQHF
>TRBJ2-1|TRBV2|TRBD2
TGTGCCAGCAAAAGCGGGGGTTACAATGAGCAGTTCTTC
CASKSGGYNEQFF
>TRBJ2-1|TRBV7-9|TRBD2
TGTGCCAGCACCTCGTCCCTAGCGGGAGATGTGGATGAGCAGTTCTTC
CASTSSLAGDVDEQFF
>TRBJ1-6|TRBV6-2/TRBV6-3|TRBD1
TGTGCCAGCAGTTACCGGACAGGGACGAATTCACCCCTCCACTTT
CASSYRTGTNSPLHF
>TRBJ2-3|TRBV6-5|NA
TGTGCCAGCAGTTATCAGGGGACAGATACGCAGTATTTT
CASSYQGTDTQYF